This T cell receptor beta chain derives from a study of T cells in Graves' hyperthyroidism and ophthalmopathy. Germline V lookup: CDR1 MNHEY, CDR2 SVGAGI. Trimming stripped 2 bases from V and 1 base from J, with 14 bases between. The CDR3 sequence is 16 residues long. Template material for amplifying TCR beta CDR3 regions consisted of RNA transcripts. HTBI primers were used for first-round RT-PCR of the TCR CDR3. Each CDR3 protein gets one entry after TCRdb re-called the multiplex PCR reads with MiXCR. This sample carries about 410,000 distinct CDR3 sequences, 13% to 15% of them seen once, and the ten largest clones take roughly a fifth. Study results and caveats: A median around six months before onset, the model predicted ophthalmopathy.

For this clonotype: Its antigen is still unknown.

The TCR sequence derives from a woman younger than 45 with Graves' ophthalmopathy. V usage is TRBV6-5 and J usage is TRBJ1-1; D gene uncertain. The sample consisted of blood. The CDR3 sequence: CASSYNPIGQNTEAFF. The CDR3 DNA reads as TGTGCCAGCAGTTACAACCCGATTGGGCAGAACACTGAAGCTTTCTTT.